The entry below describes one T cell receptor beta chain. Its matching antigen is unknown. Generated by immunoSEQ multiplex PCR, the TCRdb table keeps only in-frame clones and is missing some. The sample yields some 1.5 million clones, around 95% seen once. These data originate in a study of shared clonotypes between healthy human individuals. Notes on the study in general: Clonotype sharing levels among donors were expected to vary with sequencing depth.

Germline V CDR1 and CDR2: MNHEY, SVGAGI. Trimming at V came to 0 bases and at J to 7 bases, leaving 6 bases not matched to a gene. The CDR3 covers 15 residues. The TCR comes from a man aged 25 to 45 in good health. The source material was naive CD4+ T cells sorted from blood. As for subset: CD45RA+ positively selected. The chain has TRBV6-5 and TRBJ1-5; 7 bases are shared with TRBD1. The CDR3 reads CASSYSAGGGQPQHF. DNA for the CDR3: TGTGCCAGCAGTTACTCGGCAGGGGGAGGACAGCCCCAGCATTTT.